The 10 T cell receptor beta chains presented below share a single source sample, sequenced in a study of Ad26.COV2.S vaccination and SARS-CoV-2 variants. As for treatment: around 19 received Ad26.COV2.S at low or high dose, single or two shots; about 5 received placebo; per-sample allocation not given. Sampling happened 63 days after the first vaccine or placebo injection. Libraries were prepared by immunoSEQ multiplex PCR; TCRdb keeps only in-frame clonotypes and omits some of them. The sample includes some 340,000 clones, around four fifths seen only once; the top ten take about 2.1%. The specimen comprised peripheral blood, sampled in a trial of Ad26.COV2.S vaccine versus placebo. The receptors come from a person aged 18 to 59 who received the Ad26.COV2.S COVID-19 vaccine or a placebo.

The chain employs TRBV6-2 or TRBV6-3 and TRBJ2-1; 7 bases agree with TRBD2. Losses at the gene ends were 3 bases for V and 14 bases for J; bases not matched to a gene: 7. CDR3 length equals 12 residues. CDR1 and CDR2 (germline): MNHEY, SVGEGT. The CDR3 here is CASSYPGGGEFF. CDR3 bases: TGTGCCAGCAGTTATCCCGGCGGGGGAGAGTTCTTC.

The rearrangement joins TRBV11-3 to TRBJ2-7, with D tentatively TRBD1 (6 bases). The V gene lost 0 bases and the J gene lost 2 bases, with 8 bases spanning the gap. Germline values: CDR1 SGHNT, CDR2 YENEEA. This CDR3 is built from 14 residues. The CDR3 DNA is TGTGCCAGCAGCTTAGATGCAGGGGCCTACGAGCAGTACTTC. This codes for CASSLDAGAYEQYF.

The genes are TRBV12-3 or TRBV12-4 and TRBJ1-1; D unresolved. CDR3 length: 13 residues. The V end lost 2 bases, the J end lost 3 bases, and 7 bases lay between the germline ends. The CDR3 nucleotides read TGTGCCAGCAGTTTACGAGGCGACACTGAAGCTTTCTTT. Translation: CASSLRGDTEAFF.

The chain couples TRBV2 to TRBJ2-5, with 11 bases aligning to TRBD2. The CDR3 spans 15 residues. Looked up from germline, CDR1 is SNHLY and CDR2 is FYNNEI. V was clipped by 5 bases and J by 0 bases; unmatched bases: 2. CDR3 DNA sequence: TGTGCCAGCAGTAAGGGACTAGCGGACCAAGAGACCCAGTACTTC. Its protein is CASSKGLADQETQYF. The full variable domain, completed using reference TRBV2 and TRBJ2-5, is EPEVTQTPSHQVTQMGQEVILRCVPISNHLYFYWYRQILGQKVEFLVSFYNNEISEKSEIFDDQFSVERPDGSNFTLKIRSTKLEDSAMYFCASSKGLADQETQYFGPGTRLLVL.

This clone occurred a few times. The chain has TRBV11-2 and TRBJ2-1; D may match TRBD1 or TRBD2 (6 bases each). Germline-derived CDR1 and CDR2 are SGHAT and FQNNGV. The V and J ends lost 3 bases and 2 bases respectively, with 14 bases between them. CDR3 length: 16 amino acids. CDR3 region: CASSFPRGPTYNEQFF. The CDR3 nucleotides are TGTGCCAGCAGCTTCCCCCGGGGGCCTACCTACAATGAGCAGTTCTTC.

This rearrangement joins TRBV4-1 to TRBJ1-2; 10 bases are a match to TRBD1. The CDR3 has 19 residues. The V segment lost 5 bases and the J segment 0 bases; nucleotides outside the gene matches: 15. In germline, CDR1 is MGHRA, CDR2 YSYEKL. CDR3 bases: TGCGCCAGCAGCGAACGCCGGCAGACAGGGGGCTTAACTAACTATGGCTACACCTTC. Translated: CASSERRQTGGLTNYGYTF.

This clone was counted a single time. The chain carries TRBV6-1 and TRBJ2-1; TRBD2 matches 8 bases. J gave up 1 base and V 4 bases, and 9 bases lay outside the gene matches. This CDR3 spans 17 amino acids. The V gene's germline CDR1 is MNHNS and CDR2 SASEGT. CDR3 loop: CASSGTGGSGSYNEQFF. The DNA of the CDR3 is TGTGCCAGCAGTGGAACGGGGGGGTCAGGATCCTACAATGAGCAGTTCTTC.

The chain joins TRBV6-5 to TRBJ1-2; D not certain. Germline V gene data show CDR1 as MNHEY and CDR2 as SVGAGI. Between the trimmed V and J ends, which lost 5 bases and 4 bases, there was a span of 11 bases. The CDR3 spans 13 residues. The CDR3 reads CASSPEAGYGYTF. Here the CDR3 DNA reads TGTGCCAGCAGTCCGGAGGCAGGCTATGGCTACACCTTC.

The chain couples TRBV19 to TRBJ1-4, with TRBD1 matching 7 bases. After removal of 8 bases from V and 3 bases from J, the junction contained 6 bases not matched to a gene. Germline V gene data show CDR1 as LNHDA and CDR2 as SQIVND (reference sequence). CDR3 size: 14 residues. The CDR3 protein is CASRNQGANEKLFF. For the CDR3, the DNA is TGTGCCAGTCGAAATCAGGGGGCTAATGAAAAACTGTTTTTT.

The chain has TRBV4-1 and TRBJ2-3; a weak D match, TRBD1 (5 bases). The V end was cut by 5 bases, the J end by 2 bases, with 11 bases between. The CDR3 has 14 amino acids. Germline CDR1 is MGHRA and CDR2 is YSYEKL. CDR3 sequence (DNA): TGCGCCAGCAGCATCCGACAGTCCACAGATACGCAGTATTTT. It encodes CASSIRQSTDTQYF.